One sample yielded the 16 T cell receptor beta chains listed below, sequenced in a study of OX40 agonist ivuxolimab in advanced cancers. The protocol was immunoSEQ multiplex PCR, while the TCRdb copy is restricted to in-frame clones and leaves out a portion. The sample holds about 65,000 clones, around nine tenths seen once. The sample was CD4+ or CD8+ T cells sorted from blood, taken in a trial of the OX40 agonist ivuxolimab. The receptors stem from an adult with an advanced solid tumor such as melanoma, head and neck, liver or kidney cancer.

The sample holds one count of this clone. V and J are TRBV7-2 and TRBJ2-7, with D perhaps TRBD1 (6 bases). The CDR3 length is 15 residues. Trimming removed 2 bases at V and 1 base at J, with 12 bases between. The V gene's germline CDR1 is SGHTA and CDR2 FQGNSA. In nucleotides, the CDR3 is TGTGCCAGCAGCTTATACCCGGACAGTTCCTACGAGCAGTACTTC. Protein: CASSLYPDSSYEQYF.

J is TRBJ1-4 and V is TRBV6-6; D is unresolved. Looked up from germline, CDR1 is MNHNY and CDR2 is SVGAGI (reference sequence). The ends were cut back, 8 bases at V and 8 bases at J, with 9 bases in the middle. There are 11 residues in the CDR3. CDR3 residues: CASLVGEKLFF. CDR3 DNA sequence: TGTGCCAGCTTGGTGGGGGAAAAACTGTTTTTT.

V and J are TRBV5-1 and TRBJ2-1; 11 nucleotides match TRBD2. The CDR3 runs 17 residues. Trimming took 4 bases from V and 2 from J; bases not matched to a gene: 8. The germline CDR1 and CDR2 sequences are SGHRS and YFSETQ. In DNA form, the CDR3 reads TGCGCCAGCAGCACTGCGGTAGCGGGGGGGACCTACAATGAGCAGTTCTTC. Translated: CASSTAVAGGTYNEQFF.

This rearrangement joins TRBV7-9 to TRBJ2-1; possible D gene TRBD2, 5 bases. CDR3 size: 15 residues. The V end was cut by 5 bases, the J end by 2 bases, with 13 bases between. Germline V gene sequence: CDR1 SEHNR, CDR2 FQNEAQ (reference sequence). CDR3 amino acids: CASSRPGGPYNEQFF. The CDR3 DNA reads TGTGCCAGCAGCCGCCCCGGCGGGCCCTACAATGAGCAGTTCTTC.

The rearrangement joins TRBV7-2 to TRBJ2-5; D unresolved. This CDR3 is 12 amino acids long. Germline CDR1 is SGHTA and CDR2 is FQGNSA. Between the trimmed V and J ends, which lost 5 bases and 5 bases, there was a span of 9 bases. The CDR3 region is CASSPPRETQYF. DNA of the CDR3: TGTGCCAGCAGCCCCCCGCGGGAGACCCAGTACTTC.

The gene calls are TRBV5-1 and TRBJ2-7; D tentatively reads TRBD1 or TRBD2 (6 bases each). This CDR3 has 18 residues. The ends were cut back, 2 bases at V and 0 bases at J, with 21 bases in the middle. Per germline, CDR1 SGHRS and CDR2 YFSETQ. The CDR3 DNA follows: TGCGCCAGCAGCTTAAGGGGCGGGACATCGCGAAACTCCTACGAGCAGTACTTC. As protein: CASSLRGGTSRNSYEQYF.

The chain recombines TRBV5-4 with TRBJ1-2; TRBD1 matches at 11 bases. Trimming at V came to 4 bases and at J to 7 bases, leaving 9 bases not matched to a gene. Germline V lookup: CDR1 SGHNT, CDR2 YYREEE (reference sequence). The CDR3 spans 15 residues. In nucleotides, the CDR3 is TGTGCCAGCAGCCGAACCGGGACAGGGGGAGGTGGCTACACCTTC. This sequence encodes CASSRTGTGGGGYTF.

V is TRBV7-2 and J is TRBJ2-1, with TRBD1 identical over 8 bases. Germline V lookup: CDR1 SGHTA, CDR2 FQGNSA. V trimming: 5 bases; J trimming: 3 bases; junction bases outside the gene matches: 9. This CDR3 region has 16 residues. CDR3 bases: TGTGCCAGCAGCGGCCGGGACAGGTCAAACTACAATGAGCAGTTCTTC. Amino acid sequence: CASSGRDRSNYNEQFF.

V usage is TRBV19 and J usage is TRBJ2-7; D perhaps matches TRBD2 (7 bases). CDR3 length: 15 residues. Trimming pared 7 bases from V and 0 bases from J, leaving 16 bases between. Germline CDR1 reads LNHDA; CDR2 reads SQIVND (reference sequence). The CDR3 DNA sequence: TGTGCCAGTACAGGGGCTAGCGGCCTCTCCTACGAGCAGTACTTC. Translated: CASTGASGLSYEQYF.

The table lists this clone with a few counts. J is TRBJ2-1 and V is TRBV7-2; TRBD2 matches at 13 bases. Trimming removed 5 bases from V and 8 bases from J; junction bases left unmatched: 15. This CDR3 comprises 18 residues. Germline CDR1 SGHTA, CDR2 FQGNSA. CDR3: CASSGIHGLAGVNDEQFF. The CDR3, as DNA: TGTGCCAGCAGCGGTATACATGGACTAGCGGGGGTTAATGATGAGCAGTTCTTC.

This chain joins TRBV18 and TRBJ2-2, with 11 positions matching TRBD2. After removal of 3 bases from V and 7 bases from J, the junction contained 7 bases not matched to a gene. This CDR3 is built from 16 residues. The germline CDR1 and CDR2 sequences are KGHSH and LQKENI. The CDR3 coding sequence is TGTGCCAGCTCACCGTCCGGGACTAGCGGACGCGGGGAGCTGTTTTTT. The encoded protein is CASSPSGTSGRGELFF.

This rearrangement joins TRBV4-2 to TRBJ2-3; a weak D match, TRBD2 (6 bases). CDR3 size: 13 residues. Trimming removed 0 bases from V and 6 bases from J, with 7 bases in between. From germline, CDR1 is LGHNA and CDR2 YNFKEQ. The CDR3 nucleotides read TGTGCCAGCAGCCAAGATCGGGAGGATACGCAGTATTTT. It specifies CASSQDREDTQYF.

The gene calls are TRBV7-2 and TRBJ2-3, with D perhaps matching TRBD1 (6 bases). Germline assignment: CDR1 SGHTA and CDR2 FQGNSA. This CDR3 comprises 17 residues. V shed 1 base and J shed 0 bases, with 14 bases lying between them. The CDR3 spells CASSLGLGQKSTDTQYF. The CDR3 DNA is TGTGCCAGCAGCTTAGGGTTAGGACAGAAAAGCACAGATACGCAGTATTTT. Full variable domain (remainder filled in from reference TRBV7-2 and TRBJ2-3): GAGVSQSPSNKVTEKGKDVELRCDPISGHTALYWYRQSLGQGLEFLIYFQGNSAPDKSGLPSDRFSAERTGGSVSTLTIQRTQQEDSAVYLCASSLGLGQKSTDTQYFGPGTRLTVL.

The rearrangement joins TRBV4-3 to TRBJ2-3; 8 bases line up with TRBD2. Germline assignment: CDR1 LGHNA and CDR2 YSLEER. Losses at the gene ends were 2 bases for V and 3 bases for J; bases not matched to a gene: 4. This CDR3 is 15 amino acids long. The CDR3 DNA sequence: TGCGCCAGCAGCCAACAGCGGGGGCGTACAGATACGCAGTATTTT. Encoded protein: CASSQQRGRTDTQYF.

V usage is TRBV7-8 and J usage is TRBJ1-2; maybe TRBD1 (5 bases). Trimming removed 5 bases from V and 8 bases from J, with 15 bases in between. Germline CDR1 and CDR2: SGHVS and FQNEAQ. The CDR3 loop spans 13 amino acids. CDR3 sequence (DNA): TGTGCCAGCAGCCGACCCCGAGAGGGGGGCTACACCTTC. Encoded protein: CASSRPREGGYTF.

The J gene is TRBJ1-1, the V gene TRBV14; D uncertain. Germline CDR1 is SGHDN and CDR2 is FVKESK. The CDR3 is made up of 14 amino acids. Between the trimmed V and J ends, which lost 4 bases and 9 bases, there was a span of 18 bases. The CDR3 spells CASSPRTFPNQAFF. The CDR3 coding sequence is TGTGCCAGCAGCCCCAGGACGTTCCCTAACCAAGCTTTCTTT.